This T cell receptor beta chain was retrieved from a study of T cell repertoires in cytomegalovirus infection. TCRdb reprocessed the reads with MiXCR, giving one entry per CDR3 protein. The sample has roughly 700,000 distinct CDR3 sequences; roughly 36% are singletons. With regard to this clonotype: Antigen unknown.

This CDR3 contains 21 residues. Unmatched junction bases numbered 18, after V lost 1 base and J lost 4 bases. Germline CDR1 is SGHVT and CDR2 is SQSDAQ. Sequencing used cultured PBMCs, obtained from culture after CMV antigen stimulation. The sequence was collected from a human donor in good health (CMV status not recorded). Some clones in this sample may be carry-over from other donors' samples. V and J are TRBV7-4 and TRBJ2-6; 8 nucleotides match TRBD1. The CDR3 DNA reads TGTGCCAGCAGCTTAGGTCCCCGGACAGGGTTACTTATCTCCGGGGCCAACGTCCTGACTTTC. It specifies CASSLGPRTGLLISGANVLTF.